The next 20 T cell receptor beta chains were all read from a single sample in a study of cytomegalovirus exposure and HLA in healthy donors. PCR was performed using 60 Vbeta and 13 Jbeta primers. Some clones are missing from TCRdb's copy, which holds only in-frame ones; the method was immunoSEQ multiplex PCR. This sample has 150,000 or so clones, with 76% found just once. Input material: PBMCs. These receptors all stem from a male donor in good health and CMV-seronegative.

The chain has TRBV6-1 and TRBJ1-2; 7 positions agree with TRBD1. With V trimmed by 0 bases and J by 8 bases, 6 bases remained unmatched. The CDR3 runs to 14 residues. The germline V gene encodes CDR1 MNHNS and CDR2 SASEGT. The CDR3 loop reads CASSEADRVWGYTF. The CDR3, as DNA: TGTGCCAGCAGTGAAGCCGACAGGGTTTGGGGCTACACCTTC.

Of note for this clone: This CDR3 is also generated by other DNA sequences in the sample. V usage is TRBV18 and J usage is TRBJ2-6; TRBD1 matches 7 bases. The CDR3 is made up of 17 amino acids. Germline V gene lookup returns CDR1 KGHSH and CDR2 LQKENI. The junction had 5 bases not matched to a gene; V was cut back by 3 bases and J by 0 bases. CDR3 in amino acids: CASSPRTGNSGANVLTF. The CDR3 coding sequence is TGTGCCAGCTCACCTCGGACAGGCAACTCTGGGGCCAACGTCCTGACTTTC. Variable domain in full (rest from reference TRBV18 and TRBJ2-6): NAGVMQNPRHLVRRRGQEARLRCSPMKGHSHVYWYRQLPEEGLKFMVYLQKENIIDESGMPKERFSAEFPKEGPSILRIQQVVRGDSAAYFCASSPRTGNSGANVLTFGAGSRLTVL.

The chain recombines TRBV6-6 with TRBJ1-1, with 10 bases aligning to TRBD1. CDR3 size: 15 residues. Per the germline V gene, CDR1 is MNHNY and CDR2 is SVGAGI (reference sequence). With V trimmed by 4 bases and J by 7 bases, 9 bases remained unmatched. The CDR3 reads CASSSIDRGRSEAFF. Here the CDR3 DNA reads TGTGCCAGCAGTTCCATCGACAGGGGGCGAAGTGAAGCTTTCTTT.

This chain connects TRBV23-1 to TRBJ2-7; 7 nucleotides align to TRBD1. TRBV23-1 is an ORF; its function is uncertain. CDR3 length equals 15 residues. The junction had 11 bases not matched to a gene; V was cut back by 5 bases and J by 4 bases. The CDR3 bases are TGCGCCAGCAGTTGCCACGGGACAGCTGTTTACGAGCAGTACTTC. Translated, it gives CASSCHGTAVYEQYF.

This clone was detected only a few times. The genes are TRBV5-1 and TRBJ1-4; D is possibly TRBD1 (5 bases). Germline V lookup: CDR1 SGHRS, CDR2 YFSETQ. The ends were cut back, 4 bases at V and 7 bases at J, with 14 bases in the middle. CDR3 length: 14 amino acids. The chain's CDR3 is CASSPGTEGEKLFF. The CDR3 bases are TGCGCCAGCAGCCCCGGGACTGAAGGTGAAAAACTGTTTTTT.

This clone showed up just once. V gene TRBV19 combines with J gene TRBJ1-5; D is unresolved. The CDR3 has 16 residues. The V end lost 6 bases, the J end lost 5 bases, and 20 bases lay between the germline ends. Germline CDR1 reads LNHDA; CDR2 reads SQIVND (reference sequence). Here the CDR3 reads CASRGGRGMGYQPQHF. The DNA for the CDR3 is TGTGCCAGTAGGGGAGGGCGGGGTATGGGATATCAGCCCCAGCATTTT.

This chain connects TRBV5-1 to TRBJ2-1, with 9 bases matching TRBD2. The germline gives CDR1 SGHRS, CDR2 YFSETQ. Trimming took 0 bases from V and 2 from J; bases not matched to a gene: 6. This CDR3 has 17 amino acids. In nucleotides, the CDR3 is TGCGCCAGCAGCTTGGTACGAGCGGGAGGTACCTACAATGAGCAGTTCTTC. Translating gives CASSLVRAGGTYNEQFF. The whole variable domain, filled in from reference TRBV5-1 and TRBJ2-1, reads KAGVTQTPRYLIKTRGQQVTLSCSPISGHRSVSWYQQTPGQGLQFLFEYFSETQRNKGNFPGRFSGRQFSNSRSEMNVSTLELGDSALYLCASSLVRAGGTYNEQFFGPGTRLTVL.

The rearrangement links TRBV19 to TRBJ2-1, with D possibly matching TRBD2 (6 bases). The CDR3 runs to 16 residues. From germline, CDR1 is LNHDA and CDR2 SQIVND (reference sequence). Trimming left V 8 bases short and J 9 bases short, with 26 bases between. Written as DNA, the CDR3 is TGTGCCAGTCTTCCGGATAGCGGTCTATTTAGTGGTGAGCAGTTCTTC. Translated: CASLPDSGLFSGEQFF.

This CDR3 reads CASSSPGDSMNTEAFF. The CDR3 coding sequence is TGTGCCAGCAGTTCCCCGGGGGACAGCATGAACACTGAAGCTTTCTTT. The chain recombines TRBV6-6 with TRBJ1-1, with 7 bases identical to TRBD1. From germline, CDR1 is MNHNY and CDR2 SVGAGI (reference sequence). This CDR3 contains 16 residues. V lost 4 bases and J lost 0; bases outside the gene matches: 8.

The chain links TRBV27 to TRBJ2-7; no firm D call. V lost 3 bases, J lost 5 bases, and 11 bases lay in between. The CDR3 spans 13 residues. CDR1 MNHEY and CDR2 SMNVEV come from the germline V gene (reference sequence). The CDR3: CASSFLPQDEQYF. CDR3 DNA sequence: TGTGCCAGCAGTTTTCTGCCCCAGGACGAGCAGTACTTC.

The chain carries TRBV6-5 and TRBJ2-7; D perhaps matches TRBD1 (6 bases). The CDR3 runs to 15 residues. CDR1 and CDR2 from the germline V gene are MNHEY and SVGAGI. Trimming removed 3 bases from V and 4 bases from J, with 16 bases in between. DNA for the CDR3: TGTGCCAGCAGTTATTGGGGGCAGGGGAGATACGAGCAGTACTTC. This gives the protein CASSYWGQGRYEQYF.

This chain uses TRBV18 with TRBJ1-1, with D perhaps TRBD1 (5 bases). Per the germline V gene, CDR1 is KGHSH and CDR2 is LQKENI. V was pared by 6 bases and J by 1 base, with 12 bases between. This CDR3 is 14 amino acids long. CDR3 loop: CASSLTGPNTEAFF. In DNA form, the CDR3 reads TGTGCCAGCTCCCTCACAGGCCCGAACACTGAAGCTTTCTTT.

This clone has a handful of counts. The genes are TRBV7-3 and TRBJ2-1; tentatively, D is TRBD1 (6 bases). CDR3 length: 16 residues. Per the germline V gene, CDR1 is SGHTA and CDR2 is FQGTGA. Trimming cost V 3 bases and J 5 bases, with 17 bases left between them. CDR3 DNA sequence: TGTGCCAGCAGCTTGACCGGGACACCGGTAAACAATGAGCAGTTCTTC. Its protein is CASSLTGTPVNNEQFF.

The rearrangement uses TRBV10-2 and TRBJ2-7, with 8 bases aligning to TRBD1. CDR1 and CDR2 (germline): WSHSY, SAAADI. The CDR3 runs to 16 residues. Germline trimming cut 8 bases from V and 7 bases from J; bases unmatched to any gene: 19. Here the CDR3 DNA reads TGCGCCAGCTCAAGGGCAACAGGGGGAGGTTTTTGGGAGCAGTACTTC. It yields the protein CASSRATGGGFWEQYF.

The chain combines TRBV29-1 with TRBJ1-1; D may be TRBD1 (6 bases). This CDR3 is built from 11 residues. V was pared by 7 bases and J by 5 bases, with 11 bases between. The germline gives CDR1 SQVTM, CDR2 ANQGSEA. This CDR3 reads CSGVQGTEAFF. The CDR3 DNA sequence: TGCAGCGGCGTACAGGGTACTGAAGCTTTCTTT.

The rearrangement joins TRBV5-1 to TRBJ1-6, with a weak D call TRBD1 (5 bases). Per germline, CDR1 SGHRS and CDR2 YFSETQ. Trimming stripped 0 bases from V and 8 bases from J, with 18 bases between. The CDR3 is 17 residues long. CDR3 bases: TGCGCCAGCAGCTTGGGCACGGGTGGGCCGGGGGATTCACCCCTCCACTTT. Amino acid sequence: CASSLGTGGPGDSPLHF. Full variable domain (rest looked up from reference TRBV5-1 and TRBJ1-6): KAGVTQTPRYLIKTRGQQVTLSCSPISGHRSVSWYQQTPGQGLQFLFEYFSETQRNKGNFPGRFSGRQFSNSRSEMNVSTLELGDSALYLCASSLGTGGPGDSPLHFGNGTRLTVT.

This clone is a singleton in its sample. V and J are TRBV5-1 and TRBJ2-7; 10 bases line up with TRBD1. Germline CDR1 SGHRS, CDR2 YFSETQ. The CDR3 has 15 residues. The trim removed 3 bases at V and 3 bases at J, leaving 6 bases unmatched. The CDR3 here is CASSSGTGVGYEQYF. The CDR3 DNA reads as TGCGCCAGCAGCTCCGGGACAGGGGTTGGCTACGAGCAGTACTTC.

The chain combines TRBV7-2 with TRBJ2-1; 7 bases agree with TRBD2. There are 14 residues in the CDR3. From germline, CDR1 is SGHTA and CDR2 FQGNSA. V lost 3 bases to trimming and J lost 3 bases; unmatched junction nucleotides: 2. The CDR3 DNA sequence: TGTGCCAGCAGCTTCGGCGGGGGCTACAATGAGCAGTTCTTC. Translated: CASSFGGGYNEQFF.

The chain joins TRBV9 to TRBJ2-1; 12 bases are shared with TRBD2. Germline lookup yields CDR1 SGDLS and CDR2 YYNGEE. The CDR3 is made up of 15 amino acids. The V and J ends lost 2 bases and 8 bases, in that order; junction bases with no gene match: 5. The CDR3 coding sequence is TGTGCCAGCAGCGTCCTAGCGGGGGGGCTTTATGAGCAGTTCTTC. Amino acid sequence: CASSVLAGGLYEQFF.

CDR3 amino acids: CASSPQKGPGTYEQYF. The CDR3 DNA reads as TGTGCCAGCTCACCTCAGAAGGGGCCAGGGACCTACGAGCAGTACTTC. The chain recombines TRBV18 with TRBJ2-7; D perhaps matches TRBD1 (5 bases). The V and J ends lost 3 bases and 2 bases respectively, with 17 bases between them. Germline CDR1 reads KGHSH; CDR2 reads LQKENI. The CDR3 is 16 residues long.